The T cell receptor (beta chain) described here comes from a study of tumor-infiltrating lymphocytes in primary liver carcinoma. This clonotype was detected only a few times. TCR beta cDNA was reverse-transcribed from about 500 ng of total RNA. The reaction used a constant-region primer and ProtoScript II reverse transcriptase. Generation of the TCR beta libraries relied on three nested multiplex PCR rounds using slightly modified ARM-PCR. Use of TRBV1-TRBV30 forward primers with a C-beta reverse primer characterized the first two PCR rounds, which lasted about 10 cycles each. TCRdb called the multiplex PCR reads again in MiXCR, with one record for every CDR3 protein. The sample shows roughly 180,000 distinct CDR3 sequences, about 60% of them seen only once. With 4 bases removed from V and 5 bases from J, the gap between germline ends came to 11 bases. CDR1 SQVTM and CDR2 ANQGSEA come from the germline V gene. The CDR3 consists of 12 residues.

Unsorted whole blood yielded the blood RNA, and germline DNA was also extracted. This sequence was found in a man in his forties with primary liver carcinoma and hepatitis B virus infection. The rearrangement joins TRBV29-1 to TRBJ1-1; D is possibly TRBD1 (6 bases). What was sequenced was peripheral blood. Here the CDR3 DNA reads TGCAGCGTTGGGGGGGCGCTTACTGAAGCTTTCTTT. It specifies CSVGGALTEAFF.